The present T cell receptor beta chain was sequenced within a study of persistence of HIV-infected CD4 T cells (dated by TCRdb to 2020 to 2022). Background for the entire study: The median time the participants had spent on suppressive ART was approximately eight years. Peripheral blood samples of up to about 200 mL were collected at multiple time points, except for a couple of participants, who underwent leukapheresis at a single time point. The study isolated CMV- and HIV-1 Gag-responding CD4+ T cells from ART-treated individuals to examine antigen-driven clonal expansion of HIV-1-infected cells. TCRbeta sequencing assessed the clonality of all cells in each sorted population, while proviral sequencing assessed the clonality of infected cells. The TCR cluster analysis across participants included 8 or 9 participants for CMV and over five participants for Gag.

The immunoSEQ hsTCRB assay version 4, run in survey mode, was used to sequence TCRbeta repertoires from genomic DNA. For TCRbeta sequencing, genomic DNA was diluted to about 9.1 ng/uL, and up to about 1 ug was used per sample. In the paper's pipeline: TCRbeta data were analyzed in ImmunoSeq Analyzer 3.0, with diversity computed on productive nucleotide rearrangements. Using the Immunarch R package, the improved Chao index served to estimate lower-bound TCR diversity and the Gini coefficient served to estimate clonality. Different nucleotide rearrangements encoding the same CDR3beta amino acid sequence were treated as distinct clonotypes. Differential abundance analysis identified TCRbeta sequences significantly enriched in antigen-responding cells relative to anti-CD3/anti-CD28-activated cells. Using predicted peptide-MHC specificity as the basis, GLIPH2 grouped TCRs into clusters, both for each participant individually and for the merged data sets that combined participants. Drawn from immuneACCESS, this table holds only the in-frame rearrangements with V and J called that TCRdb kept. Clones are partly lost; checked studies trace under half to an unresolved V gene and leave the rest unexplained. That table gives V, J and clone size, and the DNA gave D and trimming. This sample gives under 20,000 clones in total; around 60% of them show up just once. The ten largest clonotypes hold approximately 9.2% of the sample.

Overall study outcomes, separate from this receptor: Enrichment of degenerate expanded CDR3beta sequences was found in antigen-responding cells, suggesting convergent selection of CD4+ responses to CMV and Gag. Within the same sorted populations, how oligoclonal the TCRs were correlated with how oligoclonal the proviruses were. Bulk TCR analyses could not be limited to the rare CMV-responding cells that actually contained HIV-1 proviruses. Only a small number of individuals took part in the study, and only a limited range of antigens was tested. TCRbeta richness in CMV- and Gag-responding cells was significantly lower than in anti-CD3/anti-CD28-responding cells; CMV-responding cells had higher oligoclonality than CD3/CD28-stimulated and Gag-responding cells.

The intended sense of this specimen's treatment or condition label: suppressive antiretroviral therapy. Lysates of CMV-infected fibroblasts at about 11 ug/mL were used to stimulate the cells. Responding CD4+ T cells were sorted by upregulation of both CD40 ligand and CD69. Participants were HIV-1-infected adults who started suppressive ART during chronic infection. Plasma HIV-1 RNA had been undetectable (below 50 copies/mL) in participants for at least 4 years. To be included, participants needed a CD4+ T cell count above 400 cells/uL and a positive CMV serology. Before stimulation, PBMCs were isolated using density centrifugation and then depleted of CD8+ T cells. For around 18 hours, CD8-depleted PBMCs were stimulated with anti-CD28/CD49d costimulation, a CD40-blocking antibody, and enfuvirtide, which was added to prevent new infections. Cell sorting was performed on a Beckman Coulter MoFlo Legacy or XDP sorter, and dead cells were excluded with propidium iodide. Genomic DNA was extracted with the QIAamp DNA Mini Kit for samples above one million cells, otherwise with the Quick-DNA Microprep Kit.

Comments on this clone: Its cognate antigen has yet to be identified. No base qualities exist here, and no much larger clone lies one base off it.

The germline V gene (reference sequence) sets CDR1 to SGHNT and CDR2 to YYREEE. V is shortened by 4 bases, J by 0 bases, and the region joining them spans 10 bases. The CDR3 has 14 amino acids, counting the end cysteine and phenylalanine. Only CDR3 DNA remains: 42 bases, in frame from the first base. Material: CD4+ T cells sorted from PBMCs after 18-hour stimulation, obtained from a patient who received antiretroviral therapy. Interpreted using the paper, the cell subset or site label stands for: CD40L+CD69+ CD4 T cells responding to CMV lysate. Here the chain combines TRBV5-4 and TRBJ1-1; the D gene assignment is ambiguous. The receptor was derived from an adult woman with HIV who was CMV-seropositive. In nucleotide form, the sequence is TGTGCCAGCAGCCAAGAGATCATGAACACTGAAGCTTTCTTT. It encodes CASSQEIMNTEAFF.